The 25 T cell receptor beta chains reported below all come from one sample, sequenced in a study of T cell repertoires in cytomegalovirus infection. The antigens of these receptors remain unknown. TCRdb used MiXCR to reprocess the reads, holding one entry per CDR3 protein. The sample yields over 250,000 distinct CDR3 sequences, 22% seen once. The sample here was cultured PBMCs, taken from culture after CMV antigen stimulation. These receptors originate from a human donor in good health (CMV status not recorded). Some clones in this sample may be carry-over from other donors' samples.

This clonotype was detected many times. The J gene is TRBJ2-3, the V gene TRBV7-2; perhaps TRBD2 as D (6 bases). V lost 2 bases and J 4 bases, leaving 7 bases between the germline ends. The germline V gene encodes CDR1 SGHTA and CDR2 FQGNSA. The CDR3 is 13 residues long. CDR3 DNA: TGTGCCAGCAGCTTACCGGGAGCAGATACGCAGTATTTT. It encodes CASSLPGADTQYF.

This clonotype was picked up many times. This chain connects TRBV7-2 to TRBJ2-5; 10 bases fit TRBD1. The CDR3 contains 14 residues. Germline V CDR1 and CDR2: SGHTA, FQGNSA. J gave up 5 bases and V 5 bases, and 5 bases lay outside the gene matches. The CDR3 loop is CASSPTGGVETQYF. The DNA for the CDR3 is TGTGCCAGCAGCCCGACAGGGGGCGTGGAGACCCAGTACTTC.

The chain is built from TRBV5-6 and TRBJ2-5, with D tentatively TRBD2 (5 bases). Germline V gene lookup returns CDR1 SGHDT and CDR2 YYEEEE. V was trimmed by 5 bases and J by 5 bases, leaving 16 bases between them. CDR3 size: 14 residues. CDR3 residues: CASSNLGDPETQYF. In DNA form, the CDR3 reads TGTGCCAGCAGTAACCTGGGAGATCCGGAGACCCAGTACTTC.

The chain joins TRBV12-3 or TRBV12-4 to TRBJ2-1; 13 bases agree with TRBD2. Losses at the gene ends were 6 bases for V and 12 bases for J; bases not matched to a gene: 11. CDR3 length: 15 residues. This chain's CDR3 is CASSRLAGGVLGQFF. CDR3 bases: TGTGCCAGCAGCCGACTAGCGGGAGGTGTGTTGGGGCAGTTCTTC.

In its sample, this clonotype was seen once. V gene TRBV24-1 combines with J gene TRBJ1-2; D is undetermined. CDR3 size: 15 residues. The ends were cut back, 0 bases at V and 4 bases at J, with 11 bases in the middle. CDR1 KGHDR and CDR2 SFDVKD come from the germline V gene. CDR3 nucleotide sequence: TGTGCCACCAGTGATTTGAACACAGACCGCTATGGCTACACCTTC. This gives the protein CATSDLNTDRYGYTF.

This clonotype has a handful of counts. This chain joins TRBV20-1 and TRBJ2-1; no clear D. Looked up from germline, CDR1 is DFQATT and CDR2 is SNEGSKA (reference sequence). The CDR3 contains 12 residues. V lost 3 bases and J 12 bases, leaving 15 bases between the germline ends. This CDR3 is CSASYLGRGQFF. The CDR3 nucleotides are TGCAGTGCTAGTTATCTAGGACGAGGGCAGTTCTTC.

This clonotype occurred once. The gene calls are TRBV6-5 and TRBJ2-1; 9 positions match TRBD2. Trimming removed 0 bases from V and 4 bases from J; junction bases left unmatched: 7. Germline V gene lookup returns CDR1 MNHEY and CDR2 SVGAGI. The CDR3 extends over 17 amino acids. The CDR3 coding sequence is TGTGCCAGCAGTTACTCGACTCCTAGCGGGATTTACAATGAGCAGTTCTTC. This sequence encodes CASSYSTPSGIYNEQFF.

This clonotype occurred a few times. The chain uses TRBV19 and TRBJ2-3; tentative D call: TRBD1 (6 bases). In germline, CDR1 is LNHDA, CDR2 SQIVND (reference sequence). This CDR3 comprises 14 residues. V shed 3 bases and J shed 4 bases, with 11 bases lying between them. The CDR3 loop is CASSIGQRADTQYF. In DNA form, the CDR3 reads TGTGCCAGTAGTATCGGACAGAGAGCAGATACGCAGTATTTT.

This clonotype came up a few times. The chain carries TRBV10-3 and TRBJ1-1; a weak D match, TRBD1 (5 bases). This CDR3 region has 14 residues. Trimming left V 7 bases short and J 4 bases short, with 16 bases between. Germline CDR1 reads ENHRY; CDR2 reads SYGVKD. The CDR3 spells CAIKGTEGFTEAFF. The CDR3 coding sequence is TGTGCCATCAAGGGGACTGAGGGGTTCACTGAAGCTTTCTTT.

The count of this clonotype is one. The chain uses TRBV15 and TRBJ2-1; a weak D match, TRBD2 (5 bases). V was pared by 6 bases and J by 6 bases, with 15 bases between. The length of the CDR3 is 14 residues. CDR1 LNHNV and CDR2 YYDKDF come from the germline V gene (reference sequence). CDR3 amino acids: CATSKLVLGNEQFF. The DNA of the CDR3 is TGTGCCACCAGTAAACTAGTCCTAGGCAATGAGCAGTTCTTC.

The chain recombines TRBV12-3 or TRBV12-4 with TRBJ1-5; 8 nucleotides align to TRBD1. The CDR3 totals 13 residues. Losses at the gene ends were 5 bases for V and 8 bases for J; bases not matched to a gene: 5. CDR3 sequence: CASSRQGREPQHF. In nucleotides, the CDR3 is TGTGCCAGCAGTAGACAGGGGCGGGAGCCCCAGCATTTT.

The chain recombines TRBV14 with TRBJ2-5; D possibly corresponds to TRBD2 (6 bases). V lost 1 base and J lost 5, with 11 bases in between. CDR3 length equals 14 residues. Germline V gene sequence: CDR1 SGHDN, CDR2 FVKESK. CDR3 protein: CASSQVRGRETQYF. The CDR3 nucleotides read TGTGCCAGCAGCCAAGTGCGGGGACGGGAGACCCAGTACTTC. The complete variable domain, with remaining parts taken from reference TRBV14 and TRBJ2-5, reads EAGVTQFPSHSVIEKGQTVTLRCDPISGHDNLYWYRRVMGKEIKFLLHFVKESKQDESGMPNNRFLAERTGGTYSTLKVQPAELEDSGVYFCASSQVRGRETQYFGPGTRLLVL.

Many counts were recorded for this clonotype. The chain uses TRBV4-3 and TRBJ1-1, with D unresolved. The CDR3 runs 16 residues. The germline gives CDR1 LGHNA, CDR2 YSLEER. Trimming removed 0 bases at V and 0 bases at J, with 11 bases between. Written as DNA, the CDR3 is TGCGCCAGCAGCCAAGATCCCCTGTACATGAACACTGAAGCTTTCTTT. Its protein is CASSQDPLYMNTEAFF.

The rearrangement joins TRBV12-3 or TRBV12-4 to TRBJ2-7; D gene uncertain. V dropped 5 bases and J dropped 2 bases, with 7 bases sitting between them. The CDR3 loop spans 12 amino acids. Written as DNA, the CDR3 is TGTGCCAGCAGTGCCCCTCCCTACGAGCAGTACTTC. Its translation is CASSAPPYEQYF.

This clonotype has only a few counts. This chain joins TRBV4-1 and TRBJ2-7; no reliable D call. V dropped 0 bases and J dropped 2 bases, with 8 bases sitting between them. Germline V gene data show CDR1 as MGHRA and CDR2 as YSYEKL. This CDR3 is built from 14 residues. The CDR3 here is CASSQDDKAYEQYF. The CDR3 nucleotides are TGCGCCAGCAGCCAAGATGATAAGGCCTACGAGCAGTACTTC.

This clonotype was seen more than once but under ten times. The chain combines TRBV6-6 with TRBJ2-3; the match to TRBD1 covers 11 bases. This CDR3 is built from 13 residues. Germline values: CDR1 MNHNY, CDR2 SVGAGI (reference sequence). V lost 7 bases, J lost 8 bases, and 5 bases stayed unmatched. As DNA, the CDR3 is TGTGCCAGCATTGGACAGGGGGCGCGTACGCAGTATTTT. It encodes CASIGQGARTQYF.

A few counts support this clonotype. The chain links TRBV6-5 to TRBJ2-2; TRBD1 matches at 7 bases. The CDR3 has 17 residues. V lost 6 bases, J lost 4 bases, and 14 bases stayed unmatched. Germline lookup yields CDR1 MNHEY and CDR2 SVGAGI. The CDR3 DNA reads as TGTGCCAGCAGCTCACCGTTAAGGACAGGTTCCACCGGGGAGCTGTTTTTT. Translating it yields CASSSPLRTGSTGELFF.

V and J are TRBV7-2 and TRBJ2-1; 7 bases map to TRBD2. The CDR3 extends over 19 amino acids. J gave up 7 bases and V 5 bases, and 23 bases lay outside the gene matches. CDR1 and CDR2 (germline): SGHTA, FQGNSA. The CDR3 region is CASSNGEIVIAGVKNEQFF. CDR3 DNA sequence: TGTGCCAGCAGCAATGGAGAGATAGTGATCGCGGGAGTAAAGAATGAGCAGTTCTTC. Together with reference TRBV7-2 and TRBJ2-1, the CDR3 gives the full variable domain: GAGVSQSPSNKVTEKGKDVELRCDPISGHTALYWYRQSLGQGLEFLIYFQGNSAPDKSGLPSDRFSAERTGGSVSTLTIQRTQQEDSAVYLCASSNGEIVIAGVKNEQFFGPGTRLTVL.

V usage is TRBV6-1 and J usage is TRBJ2-5; D uncertain. V gave up 8 bases and J gave up 1 base, with 17 bases separating them. The CDR3 is 15 amino acids. Germline V gene sequence: CDR1 MNHNS, CDR2 SASEGT. The CDR3 loop reads CASCLRFSVQETQYF. CDR3 coding DNA: TGTGCCAGCTGTCTAAGGTTCAGCGTCCAAGAGACCCAGTACTTC.

The V gene is TRBV7-2, the J gene TRBJ2-7; no reliable D call. Trimming shortened V by 6 bases and J by 6 bases, and 9 bases separated the two germline ends. CDR1 and CDR2 from the germline V gene are SGHTA and FQGNSA. The CDR3 contains 11 residues. CDR3 in DNA: TGTGCCAGCAGGCCAAAATGCGAGCAGTACTTC. It specifies CASRPKCEQYF.

The chain employs TRBV6-6 and TRBJ1-1; 9 nucleotides line up with TRBD1. Germline CDR1 is MNHNY and CDR2 is SVGAGI (reference sequence). There are 16 residues in the CDR3. J was trimmed by 10 bases and V by 6 bases; bases with no gene match: 18. CDR3 in DNA: TGTGCCAGCAGCCGCAATCCCCCGGGACAGGGTTCGGCAGCTTTCTTT. Translated: CASSRNPPGQGSAAFF.

The V gene is TRBV19, the J gene TRBJ2-1; maybe TRBD2 (5 bases). Germline CDR1 is LNHDA and CDR2 is SQIVND (reference sequence). V was pared by 6 bases and J by 0 bases, with 12 bases between. The CDR3 has 15 amino acids. CDR3 nucleotides: TGTGCCAGTAGGGACTCCCCAAGCTCCTACAATGAGCAGTTCTTC. Amino acid sequence: CASRDSPSSYNEQFF.

The rearrangement joins TRBV5-1 to TRBJ1-2; no reliable D call. V lost 0 bases and J lost 5, with 11 bases in between. The CDR3 is 14 residues long. Per germline, CDR1 SGHRS and CDR2 YFSETQ. The CDR3 here is CASSLADVGYGYTF. CDR3 in DNA: TGCGCCAGCAGCTTGGCCGATGTGGGGTATGGCTACACCTTC.

This clonotype was detected a few times. The rearrangement uses TRBV7-2 and TRBJ2-3; 7 bases fit TRBD1. The V gene end was trimmed by 5 bases and the J gene end by 0 bases; junction bases not matched to a gene: 2. The CDR3 runs 14 residues. Germline V gene sequence: CDR1 SGHTA, CDR2 FQGNSA. Here the CDR3 reads CASSTGQSTDTQYF. The CDR3 bases are TGTGCCAGCAGCACGGGACAGAGCACAGATACGCAGTATTTT.

V usage is TRBV6-6 and J usage is TRBJ1-5; no clear D. V was cut by 2 bases and J by 1 base, with 12 bases left in between. This CDR3 contains 16 residues. CDR1 is MNHNY, CDR2 SVGAGI, per germline (reference sequence). CDR3 sequence: CASSYRWASSNQPQHF. As DNA, the CDR3 is TGTGCCAGCAGTTACCGATGGGCTAGCAGCAATCAGCCCCAGCATTTT.